A selection of T cell receptor beta chains follows, all from one sample in a study of shared clonotypes between healthy human individuals. Assay used: immunoSEQ multiplex PCR; TCRdb lists only in-frame clones, some missing. This table has about 2.4 million clones, just over 90% appearing once. Sample: naive CD4+ T cells sorted from blood. The receptors were gathered from a man aged 18 to 35 in good health. CDR3s include the opening cysteine and the closing phenylalanine or tryptophan. D genes are given only for firm matches. Expanded clones are given a class, and other clones once, few, many or no size at all.

D: NA
V: TRBV19
J: TRBJ1-2
size: NA
DNA: TGTGCCAGTAGTATGAGAGGGGACACGATTAATGGCTACACCTTC
CDR3: CASSMRGDTINGYTF

D: NA
V: TRBV7-2
J: TRBJ2-2
size: NA
DNA: TGTGCCAGCACCACCAGTGGCCCCACCGGGGAGCTGTTTTTT
CDR3: CASTTSGPTGELFF

D: NA
V: TRBV29-1
J: TRBJ2-1
size: NA
DNA: TGCAGCGCCCCCCTCGGGGGTGGATCCTACAATGAGCAGTTCTTC
CDR3: CSAPLGGGSYNEQFF

D: TRBD1
V: TRBV18
J: TRBJ1-5
size: NA
DNA: TGTGCCAGCTCACCCCCAGGGGGCCGGGTCAATCAGCCCCAGCATTTT
CDR3: CASSPPGGRVNQPQHF

D: TRBD2
V: TRBV9
J: TRBJ2-3
size: NA
DNA: TGTGCCAGCACCCTAGACGGGGGGTCAGATACGCAGTATTTT
CDR3: CASTLDGGSDTQYF

D: NA
V: TRBV28
J: TRBJ1-2
size: few
DNA: TGTGCCAGCAGTTTTGGAACGCTCTCGGACTATGGCTACACCTTC
CDR3: CASSFGTLSDYGYTF

D: TRBD2
V: TRBV13
J: TRBJ2-3
size: NA
DNA: TGTGCCAGCAGCCATAGCGGGAGCACAGATACGCAGTATTTT
CDR3: CASSHSGSTDTQYF

D: TRBD2
V: TRBV10-3
J: TRBJ2-5
size: NA
DNA: TGTGCCATCAGCCAAGCGGGAGGGCGAGAGACCCAGTACTTC
CDR3: CAISQAGGRETQYF

D: TRBD2
V: TRBV7-2
J: TRBJ2-7
size: NA
DNA: TGTGCCAGCAGCTTAGGGACTAGCGGGAGCTACGAGCAGTACTTC
CDR3: CASSLGTSGSYEQYF

D: NA
V: TRBV19
J: TRBJ2-7
size: NA
DNA: TGTGCCAGTGGGGCCGCCTCCTACGAGCAGTACTTC
CDR3: CASGAASYEQYF

D: NA
V: TRBV27
J: TRBJ1-5
size: NA
DNA: TGTGCCAGCAGTTTTTCCTGGGACACCCGGGGGAATCAGCCCCAGCATTTT
CDR3: CASSFSWDTRGNQPQHF

D: TRBD1
V: TRBV6-1
J: TRBJ2-7
size: NA
DNA: TGTGCCAGCAAAGTGCAGGGGGCTTCCTACGAGCAGTACTTC
CDR3: CASKVQGASYEQYF

D: NA
V: TRBV2
J: TRBJ2-7
size: NA
DNA: TGTGCCAGCAGGGGTCCGACAGTGTACTCCTACGAGCAGTACTTC
CDR3: CASRGPTVYSYEQYF

D: TRBD2
V: TRBV18
J: TRBJ2-5
size: NA
DNA: TGTGCCAGCTCAGACGCTAGCGGTCGACAGGAGACCCAGTACTTC
CDR3: CASSDASGRQETQYF

D: TRBD1
V: TRBV6-1
J: TRBJ2-1
size: NA
DNA: TGTGCCAGCAGTGGGGGGACAGCCTCCTACAATGAGCAGTTCTTC
CDR3: CASSGGTASYNEQFF

D: TRBD2
V: TRBV7-2
J: TRBJ2-2
size: NA
DNA: TGTGCCAGCAGCTCAGGGGCGGGAGGGCCTAAGATCGGGGAGCTGTTTTTT
CDR3: CASSSGAGGPKIGELFF

D: TRBD2
V: TRBV18
J: TRBJ2-3
size: NA
DNA: TGTGCCAGCTCACCACCGGGGGGACTAGCGGGAGGAGATACGCAGTATTTT
CDR3: CASSPPGGLAGGDTQYF

D: TRBD1
V: TRBV10-1
J: TRBJ1-1
size: NA
DNA: TGCGCCAGCAGACCCGACAGGGACCGAATGAACACTGAAGCTTTCTTT
CDR3: CASRPDRDRMNTEAFF

D: TRBD1
V: TRBV25-1
J: TRBJ2-2
size: NA
DNA: TGTGCCAGCATGGGACAGGGCAACACCGGGGAGCTGTTTTTT
CDR3: CASMGQGNTGELFF

D: TRBD1
V: TRBV19
J: TRBJ2-1
size: NA
DNA: TGTGCCAGTAGTAGGAAAACGGGACAGGGGGCGAGCGAGCAGTTCTTC
CDR3: CASSRKTGQGASEQFF

D: TRBD2
V: TRBV9
J: TRBJ2-2
size: once
DNA: TGTGCCAGCAGCGGGACTAGCGGGAACACCGGGGAGCTGTTTTTT
CDR3: CASSGTSGNTGELFF

D: NA
V: TRBV5-1
J: TRBJ2-1
size: NA
DNA: TGCGCCAGCAGCCTGAGGGAGGAATCCTACAATGAGCAGTTCTTC
CDR3: CASSLREESYNEQFF

D: TRBD1
V: TRBV30
J: TRBJ2-6
size: NA
DNA: TGTGCCTGCGGGACAGGACCCTCTGGGGCCAACGTCCTGACTTTC
CDR3: CACGTGPSGANVLTF

D: TRBD1
V: TRBV19
J: TRBJ2-7
size: NA
DNA: TGTGCCAGTAGTACTTGGGACAGGGTCTACGAGCAGTACTTC
CDR3: CASSTWDRVYEQYF

D: TRBD1
V: TRBV6-5
J: TRBJ1-2
size: NA
DNA: TGTGCCAGCAGGAAATACGACAGGGGGTGGTATGGCTACACCTTC
CDR3: CASRKYDRGWYGYTF

D: TRBD2
V: TRBV9
J: TRBJ2-1
size: NA
DNA: TGTGCCAGCGGCCCTCTAGCGGGGGATTACAATGAGCAGTTCTTC
CDR3: CASGPLAGDYNEQFF

D: TRBD2
V: TRBV5-1
J: TRBJ2-2
size: NA
DNA: TGCGCCAGCACCCGGACTAGCGGGGGCCTGGGGGAGCTGTTTTTT
CDR3: CASTRTSGGLGELFF

D: TRBD2
V: TRBV5-1
J: TRBJ2-1
size: NA
DNA: TGCGCCAGCAGCCCTCGGACTAGCGGGATCGATGAGCAGTTCTTC
CDR3: CASSPRTSGIDEQFF

D: NA
V: TRBV9
J: TRBJ1-2
size: NA
DNA: TGTGCCAGCAGCGAGGGGGTACGGACGAGCTCTAACTATGGCTACACCTTC
CDR3: CASSEGVRTSSNYGYTF

D: NA
V: TRBV10-3
J: TRBJ1-4
size: NA
DNA: TGTGCCATCAGTGAGTCGGTCGGGTCAATTGAAAAACTGTTTTTT
CDR3: CAISESVGSIEKLFF

D: NA
V: TRBV11-3
J: TRBJ2-2
size: NA
DNA: TGTGCCAGCAGCTTCACATCCGGGGAGCTGTTTTTT
CDR3: CASSFTSGELFF

D: NA
V: TRBV9
J: TRBJ1-2
size: once
DNA: TGTGCCAGCAGCGTAGATCAGGGGAACTATGGCTACACCTTC
CDR3: CASSVDQGNYGYTF

D: NA
V: TRBV7-9
J: TRBJ1-2
size: NA
DNA: TGTGCCAGCAGCTCCCGGTCTTACTATGGCTACACCTTC
CDR3: CASSSRSYYGYTF

D: NA
V: TRBV5-1
J: TRBJ2-7
size: once
DNA: TGCGCCAGCAGCTTGGAATCAGGCGAGTACGAGCAGTACTTC
CDR3: CASSLESGEYEQYF

D: NA
V: TRBV9
J: TRBJ2-6
size: NA
DNA: TGTGCCAGCAGCGACCGACGTTCTTATTACTCTGGGGCCAACGTCCTGACTTTC
CDR3: CASSDRRSYYSGANVLTF

D: NA
V: TRBV10-1
J: TRBJ2-7
size: NA
DNA: TGCGCCAGGATCCCGGGACCGTCGTACGAGCAGTACTTC
CDR3: CARIPGPSYEQYF

D: NA
V: TRBV5-1
J: TRBJ2-6
size: NA
DNA: TGCGCCAGCAGCTTGGAAGGTGGGGCCAACGTCCTGACTTTC
CDR3: CASSLEGGANVLTF

D: NA
V: TRBV28
J: TRBJ2-5
size: once
DNA: TGTGCCAGCAGACAGACCCAAGAGACCCAGTACTTC
CDR3: CASRQTQETQYF

D: TRBD2
V: TRBV2
J: TRBJ2-1
size: NA
DNA: TGTGCCAGCAGTGGGTTAGCGGGAGTCGGTGAGCAGTTCTTC
CDR3: CASSGLAGVGEQFF

D: TRBD2
V: TRBV5-1
J: TRBJ2-2
size: NA
DNA: TGCGCCAGCAGCGGACTAGTATCCGGGGAGCTGTTTTTT
CDR3: CASSGLVSGELFF

D: NA
V: TRBV27
J: TRBJ1-2
size: NA
DNA: TGTGCCAGCAGTTTCGGGCAGAACTATGGCTACACCTTC
CDR3: CASSFGQNYGYTF

D: NA
V: TRBV7-9
J: TRBJ2-3
size: NA
DNA: TGTGCCAGCAGCCCGTCAGGCCCCGCAGATACGCAGTATTTT
CDR3: CASSPSGPADTQYF

D: TRBD2
V: TRBV5-8
J: TRBJ2-3
size: NA
DNA: TGTGCCAGCAGCTTGAAAGCGGGGGGGCCGGCAGATACGCAGTATTTT
CDR3: CASSLKAGGPADTQYF

D: TRBD1
V: TRBV7-9
J: TRBJ1-1
size: NA
DNA: TGTGCCAGCAGCATCGGACAGGGTGGGACCACTGAAGCTTTCTTT
CDR3: CASSIGQGGTTEAFF